These 8 T cell receptor beta chains originate from one sample sequenced in a study of response to subunit inactivated influenza vaccine. TCRdb re-called the RT-PCR reads through MiXCR, storing one row per CDR3 protein. The profile shows approximately 480,000 distinct CDR3 sequences, approximately 11% of them singletons. The source was PBMCs from blood, collected roughly 46 days after vaccination. The source is a man aged 45-65 years who received an inactivated influenza vaccine.

Only a few counts were recorded for this clonotype. V and J are TRBV6-7 and TRBJ2-3; 7 bases match TRBD2. TRBV6-7 carries the ORF label, with uncertain function. J lost 3 bases, V lost 0 bases, and 3 bases had no gene match. This CDR3 spans 15 amino acids. CDR3 in amino acids: CASSYSARGTDTQYF. The CDR3 DNA reads as TGTGCCAGCAGTTACTCGGCGCGGGGGACAGATACGCAGTATTTT.

On this clonotype itself: The junction departs from germline at one end; a sequencing error may be responsible. V is TRBV12-3 or TRBV12-4 and J is TRBJ2-7, with TRBD2 matching over 8 bases. CDR3 size: 18 residues. The CDR3 DNA reads as TGTGCCAGCAGTTTAGACCTGATCTCGGGACTAGAGTCCTACGAGCAGCACTTC. As protein: CASSLDLISGLESYEQHF.

This clonotype was observed a handful of times. This chain uses TRBV6-5 with TRBJ2-5; a weak D match, TRBD1 (6 bases). Germline V gene lookup returns CDR1 MNHEY and CDR2 SVGAGI. The CDR3 length is 13 residues. Trimming left V 6 bases short and J 5 bases short, with 13 bases between. CDR3 loop: CASSYREWETQYF. The CDR3 bases are TGTGCCAGCAGCTACAGGGAATGGGAGACCCAGTACTTC.

This clonotype has a handful of counts. The rearrangement joins TRBV11-1 to TRBJ2-1; 12 bases are shared with TRBD2. CDR1 SGHAT and CDR2 FQDESV come from the germline V gene (reference sequence). The CDR3 consists of 21 residues. The ends lost 3 bases at V and 0 bases at J; junction bases unmatched: 15. The CDR3 reads CASSFFPLTSGGPSSYNEQFF. In DNA form, the CDR3 reads TGTGCCAGCAGCTTCTTTCCGCTGACTAGCGGGGGACCAAGCTCCTACAATGAGCAGTTCTTC.

A few counts support this clonotype. This chain joins TRBV4-2 and TRBJ2-5, with 7 bases matching TRBD1. The CDR3 is made up of 16 amino acids. The germline CDR1 and CDR2 sequences are LGHNA and YNFKEQ. V dropped 4 bases and J dropped 0; count of bases not matched to a gene: 8. In DNA form, the CDR3 reads TGTGCCAGCAGCCCTCACAGGGGACCGTACCAAGAGACCCAGTACTTC. Translating gives CASSPHRGPYQETQYF.

This clonotype has a handful of counts. At one boundary the junction diverges from the germline segment, which might be a read error. V gene TRBV20-1 combines with J gene TRBJ2-7; 9 positions match TRBD2. Germline V CDR1 and CDR2: DFQATT, SNEGSKA (reference sequence). The CDR3 contains 14 residues. In DNA form, the CDR3 reads TGCAGCGCTAGATCTAGCGGGATTTCCTACGAGCAGTACTTC. Encoded protein: CSARSSGISYEQYF.

There are many counts of this clonotype. The germline gene is not matched at one end of the junction; a read error may be the cause. The gene calls are TRBV5-1 and TRBJ2-1, with D tentatively TRBD2 (5 bases). The CDR3 totals 14 residues. Germline V gene data show CDR1 as SGHRS and CDR2 as YFSETQ. DNA for the CDR3: TGCGCCAGCAGCTTGGGGGAGAGCTACAGTGAGCAGTTCTTC. This sequence encodes CASSLGESYSEQFF.

At least ten counts were recorded for this clonotype. The chain links TRBV6-1 to TRBJ2-7; a possible D gene is TRBD2 (5 bases). The V end lost 5 bases, the J end lost 7 bases, and 18 bases lay between the germline ends. The CDR3 is 14 amino acids. Looked up from germline, CDR1 is MNHNS and CDR2 is SASEGT. CDR3 amino acids: CASSPHRAGWEQYF. The CDR3 nucleotides read TGTGCCAGCAGTCCCCACCGGGCGGGTTGGGAGCAGTACTTC.